This entry features one T cell receptor beta chain sequence. Its recognized antigen is unknown. No clone much larger than this one lies a single base away; base qualities are absent. TCRbeta CDR3 regions were amplified from genomic DNA by means of the immunoSEQ Assay, a bias-controlled multiplex PCR. The paper's data handling went like this. Within the assay, amplification of reference gene primers was used to estimate how many nucleated cells each sample contained. To quantify the absolute abundance of each unique TCRbeta CDR3 rearrangement, sequence reads were collapsed and filtered. Productive Simpson clonality was computed per sample as the square root of Simpson's diversity index over productive rearrangements. TCRdb provides this immuneACCESS table in a form limited to in-frame rearrangements. Some clones are lacking; in checked studies, under half of them reflect an unresolved V gene, and why the rest are absent is not known. Clone size and V and J calls were adopted from that table, with D and trimming inferred from the DNA. This sample has 200,000 to 250,000 clones in its table, and around nine tenths of those were observed once. The leading ten clones occupy around 6.9% of the sample.

This sample is part of a study of blood T cell repertoires in COVID-19 (dated by TCRdb to 2018 to 2021). A note on the overall study: Samples from collaborators originated in the United States, Italy and Spain and spanned both the acute and convalescent phases of COVID-19. The material from the prospective study consisted of cDNA or gDNA derived from T cells, B-cell-depleted T cells, or PBMCs. The repertoires were released in a freely available public database meant as a resource for research on the immune response to SARS-CoV-2. Where available, HLA class I and class II types were obtained from metadata supplied by the sample provider rather than from assay-based typing. The samples were drawn from two sources: the first 160 participants of the ongoing ImmuneRACE study, and fewer than 1,500 subjects contributed by 6 global collaborators. Deeply sampled blood TCRbeta repertoires from subjects exposed to, actively infected with, or recovered from COVID-19 were included in the dataset. Sample metadata almost always included a de-identified subject ID, COVID-19 status, age in years and sex. Overall study outcomes, separate from this receptor: The quantity of clinical and demographic metadata differed by source and by participant and was supplied without curation.

A second Seattle source provided samples from volunteer blood donors who had recovered from COVID-19. The collaborating institutions used their own protocols to collect whole blood in K2EDTA tubes. Collaborator samples were shipped for TCRbeta analysis as frozen whole blood, isolated PBMCs, or DNA extracted from either sample type. Sequences LNHDA (CDR1) and SQIVND (CDR2) are obtained from the germline V gene (reference sequence). From V the trimming removes 5 bases and from J it removes 1 base, while the gene matches leave 5 bases of the junction unaccounted for. The CDR3 measures 15 amino acids from cysteine to phenylalanine. The retained sequence is limited to the CDR3, 45 bases, with the frame set at the first base.

Sequencing was performed on peripheral blood. This sequence originates from a man in his sixties who had recovered from COVID-19. Rearrangement joined TRBV19 to TRBJ1-1; TRBD1 agrees with 9 junctional bases. The nucleotide sequence is TGTGCCAGTAGTTCCTACAGGGGGCAGAACACTGAAGCTTTCTTT. Its coded protein is CASSSYRGQNTEAFF.